This entry lists 19 T cell receptor beta chains sequenced from one sample in a study of T cell repertoires and HLA-DP antigens. Profiled with immunoSEQ multiplex PCR; TCRdb holds only in-frame clones, not every one. The sample carries 65,000 to 95,000 clones, around 77% recorded once. No antigen has been assigned to these receptors. The sequenced material came from CD4+ T cells from PBMCs. These receptors were obtained from a man between 60 and 75 years old in good health and CMV-seronegative.

The chain has TRBV7-3 and TRBJ1-2; D ambiguous. The CDR3 sequence is 16 residues long. Germline V CDR1 and CDR2: SGHTA, FQGTGA. Trimming shortened V by 4 bases and J by 1 base, and 16 bases separated the two germline ends. The CDR3 spells CASSSTHLQSNYGYTF. For the CDR3, the DNA is TGTGCCAGCAGCTCGACCCACCTGCAGAGTAACTATGGCTACACCTTC. The whole variable domain, filled in from reference TRBV7-3 and TRBJ1-2, reads GAGVSQTPSNKVTEKGKYVELRCDPISGHTALYWYRQSLGQGPEFLIYFQGTGAADDSGLPNDRFFAVRPEGSVSTLKIQRTERGDSAVYLCASSSTHLQSNYGYTFGSGTRLTVV.

This clone was seen only a few times. V gene TRBV10-3 combines with J gene TRBJ2-2; 8 nucleotides align to TRBD2. Trimming cost V 6 bases and J 8 bases; bases outside gene matches: 5. The CDR3 spans 13 residues. CDR1 and CDR2 from the germline V gene are ENHRY and SYGVKD. CDR3 residues: CAIRREEGGELFF. The CDR3 DNA is TGTGCCATCAGGCGGGAGGAAGGGGGGGAGCTGTTTTTT.

J is TRBJ2-1 and V is TRBV15; 8 nucleotides match TRBD2. This CDR3 is built from 17 residues. V lost 0 bases and J lost 4; bases outside the gene matches: 8. The germline V gene has CDR1 LNHNV and CDR2 YYDKDF (reference sequence). In DNA form, the CDR3 reads TGTGCCACCAGCAGAGATCGGCGACTAGCGAGTTACAATGAGCAGTTCTTC. Amino acids: CATSRDRRLASYNEQFF. Together with reference TRBV15 and TRBJ2-1, the CDR3 gives the full variable domain: DAMVIQNPRYQVTQFGKPVTLSCSQTLNHNVMYWYQQKSSQAPKLLFHYYDKDFNNEADTPDNFQSRRPNTSFCFLDIRSPGLGDTAMYLCATSRDRRLASYNEQFFGPGTRLTVL.

The rearrangement joins TRBV6-4 to TRBJ1-2; TRBD1 matches 8 bases. The CDR3 spans 12 residues. J gave up 8 bases and V 3 bases, and 2 bases lay outside the gene matches. CDR1 and CDR2 (germline): MRHNA, SNTAGT. CDR3 DNA sequence: TGTGCCAGCAGTGAGACAGGGGTGGGCTACACCTTC. Translating gives CASSETGVGYTF.

The CDR3: CASSLSVGGGQPQHF. The DNA for the CDR3 is TGTGCCAGCAGCTTAAGTGTCGGGGGCGGGCAGCCCCAGCATTTT. The V and J genes are TRBV7-8 and TRBJ1-5, with a weak D call TRBD1 (6 bases). This CDR3 comprises 15 residues. In germline, CDR1 is SGHVS, CDR2 FQNEAQ. V dropped 2 bases and J dropped 7 bases, with 15 bases sitting between them.

Note on this clone: The same CDR3 arises from other DNA sequences in this sample as well. The chain is built from TRBV19 and TRBJ2-5; tentative D call: TRBD2 (6 bases). Between the trimmed V and J ends, which lost 5 bases and 5 bases, there was a span of 15 bases. The CDR3 loop spans 14 amino acids. Germline CDR1 LNHDA, CDR2 SQIVND (reference sequence). CDR3 DNA: TGTGCCAGTAGTTTTGGGGGGAGGAAGGAGACCCAGTACTTC. It is translated as CASSFGGRKETQYF. Filled out from reference TRBV19 and TRBJ2-5, the complete variable domain reads DGGITQSPKYLFRKEGQNVTLSCEQNLNHDAMYWYRQDPGQGLRLIYYSQIVNDFQKGDIAEGYSVSREKKESFPLTVTSAQKNPTAFYLCASSFGGRKETQYFGPGTRLLVL.

This rearrangement joins TRBV5-1 to TRBJ2-5; TRBD2 matches 10 bases. The ends lost 1 base at V and 4 bases at J; junction bases unmatched: 4. The CDR3 covers 15 residues. Germline V gene sequence: CDR1 SGHRS, CDR2 YFSETQ. The CDR3 region has the DNA TGCGCCAGCAGCTTGTCGGCTAGCGGGGGAGAGACCCAGTACTTC. This translates into CASSLSASGGETQYF.

The genes are TRBV7-6 and TRBJ2-3; D is unresolved. The CDR3 has 15 residues. The V gene lost 0 bases and the J gene lost 0 bases, with 7 bases spanning the gap. Germline-derived CDR1 and CDR2 are SGHVS and FNYEAQ. The chain's CDR3 is CASSLADASTDTQYF. The CDR3 region has the DNA TGTGCCAGCAGCTTAGCGGACGCAAGCACAGATACGCAGTATTTT.

The chain is built from TRBV7-2 and TRBJ1-4; 7 bases match TRBD1. In germline, CDR1 is SGHTA, CDR2 FQGNSA. J lost 5 bases, V lost 6 bases, and 6 bases had no gene match. The CDR3 runs 14 residues. The CDR3 nucleotides read TGTGCCAGCAGTCGTTCAGGGGGGAATGAAAAACTGTTTTTT. It encodes CASSRSGGNEKLFF.

The rearrangement joins TRBV2 to TRBJ1-1, with a tentative D call TRBD1 (5 bases). The CDR3 sequence is 14 residues long. Trimming pared 8 bases from V and 4 bases from J, leaving 17 bases between. CDR1 and CDR2 (germline): SNHLY, FYNNEI. The CDR3 loop reads CASRIRGGGTEAFF. CDR3 in DNA: TGTGCCAGCCGCATACGGGGCGGGGGCACTGAAGCTTTCTTT.

The sample holds a few counts of this clone. The chain has TRBV5-5 and TRBJ1-6, with TRBD1 matching 8 bases. The CDR3 has 16 residues. The germline gives CDR1 SGHKS, CDR2 YYEKEE (reference sequence). With 0 bases clipped from V and 5 bases from J, the junction kept 4 bases outside the gene matches. The CDR3 coding sequence is TGTGCCAGCAGCTTGGCCCGGACAGGGAATAATTCACCCCTCCACTTT. Protein: CASSLARTGNNSPLHF.

The J gene is TRBJ1-5, the V gene TRBV14; no firm D call. This CDR3 comprises 13 residues. V was cut by 5 bases and J by 5 bases, with 10 bases left in between. CDR1 and CDR2 (germline): SGHDN, FVKESK. DNA for the CDR3: TGTGCCAGCAGCGCAGGCCGGGATCAGCCCCAGCATTTT. It encodes CASSAGRDQPQHF.

The chain employs TRBV2 and TRBJ1-3; no firm D call. The germline CDR1 and CDR2 sequences are SNHLY and FYNNEI. The CDR3 has 14 residues. V lost 1 base, J lost 0 bases, and 4 bases lay in between. DNA for the CDR3: TGTGCCAGCAGTGAAGTACGCTCTGGAAACACCATATATTTT. It codes for CASSEVRSGNTIYF.

This clone is deemed medium-sized. The CDR3 loop reads CASSLGAGYTF. As DNA, the CDR3 is TGTGCCAGCAGCTTGGGGGCCGGCTACACCTTC. The gene calls are TRBV7-9 and TRBJ1-2; maybe TRBD1 (6 bases). The CDR3 length is 11 residues. The V end lost 3 bases, the J end lost 8 bases, and 7 bases lay between the germline ends. CDR1 and CDR2 from the germline V gene are SEHNR and FQNEAQ (reference sequence). Full variable domain (rest looked up from reference TRBV7-9 and TRBJ1-2): DTGVSQNPRHKITKRGQNVTFRCDPISEHNRLYWYRQTLGQGPEFLTYFQNEAQLEKSRLLSDRFSAERPKGSFSTLEIQRTEQGDSAMYLCASSLGAGYTFGSGTRLTVV.

This chain uses TRBV5-1 with TRBJ2-1, with D possibly TRBD1 on 5 matching bases. V lost 6 bases and J lost 1, with 14 bases in between. The CDR3 totals 15 residues. Germline loops: CDR1 SGHRS, CDR2 YFSETQ. CDR3 in amino acids: CASKVQDSSYNEQFF. DNA for the CDR3: TGCGCCAGCAAAGTACAGGATTCTTCCTACAATGAGCAGTTCTTC.

The chain has TRBV6-6 and TRBJ2-1, with 14 bases lining up with TRBD2. The V and J ends lost 5 bases and 8 bases, in that order; junction bases with no gene match: 5. Germline V gene lookup returns CDR1 MNHNY and CDR2 SVGAGI (reference sequence). This CDR3 has 15 amino acids. CDR3 amino acids: CASSGTSGSTYEQFF. In DNA form, the CDR3 reads TGTGCCAGCAGTGGGACTAGCGGGAGTACATATGAGCAGTTCTTC.

This rearrangement joins TRBV4-1 to TRBJ2-2; 11 bases fit TRBD2. This CDR3 region has 16 residues. The V gene's germline CDR1 is MGHRA and CDR2 YSYEKL. V lost 4 bases to trimming and J lost 0 bases; unmatched junction nucleotides: 1. In DNA form, the CDR3 reads TGCGCCAGCAGCCGACTAGCGGGGTCGAACACCGGGGAGCTGTTTTTT. Its translation: CASSRLAGSNTGELFF.

The gene calls are TRBV5-1 and TRBJ1-2, with TRBD1 matching 10 bases. CDR3 length: 13 amino acids. V lost 4 bases to trimming and J lost 10 bases; unmatched junction nucleotides: 7. From germline, CDR1 is SGHRS and CDR2 YFSETQ. CDR3 in DNA: TGCGCCAGCAGCGCCGGTGGGACAGGGGACTACACCTTC. Its translation: CASSAGGTGDYTF. The full variable domain, completed using reference TRBV5-1 and TRBJ1-2, is KAGVTQTPRYLIKTRGQQVTLSCSPISGHRSVSWYQQTPGQGLQFLFEYFSETQRNKGNFPGRFSGRQFSNSRSEMNVSTLELGDSALYLCASSAGGTGDYTFGSGTRLTVV.

This clone was observed once. The rearrangement links TRBV4-1 to TRBJ2-7, with TRBD2 matching over 8 bases. This CDR3 contains 15 residues. The V gene end was trimmed by 5 bases and the J gene end by 7 bases; junction bases not matched to a gene: 13. Germline V gene sequence: CDR1 MGHRA, CDR2 YSYEKL. This CDR3 reads CASSAIRGGLGEQYF. The CDR3 DNA sequence: TGCGCCAGCAGCGCTATACGGGGGGGGTTAGGGGAGCAGTACTTC.